The rows below give T cell receptor beta chains drawn from one sample of a study of T cells after posttransplantation cyclophosphamide. Clones were sequenced by immunoSEQ multiplex PCR, and TCRdb holds only the in-frame ones, with some missing. This sample carries about 39,000 clones, none of them present only once. Sequenced: PBMCs. The receptors were sampled from a woman aged 45-59 years in good health and a related stem cell transplant donor. CDR3s include the opening cysteine and the closing phenylalanine or tryptophan. A D gene is named only where the DNA matches it firmly. Rows give clone size only sometimes, using once, few, many, or a class for an expanded clone.

size	V	D	J	DNA	CDR3
many	TRBV27	TRBD1	TRBJ2-2	TGTGCCAGCACCCGGACCGGGACAGTGAACACCGGGGAGCTGTTTTTT	CASTRTGTVNTGELFF
many	TRBV30	TRBD1	TRBJ1-3	TGTGCCTGGAATACAGGGGACTCTGGAAACACCATATATTTT	CAWNTGDSGNTIYF
many	TRBV19	.	TRBJ1-1	TGTGCCAGTAGTATAGTAGACAGCCGTACGAACACTGAAGCTTTCTTT	CASSIVDSRTNTEAFF
many	TRBV19	TRBD1	TRBJ2-5	TGTGCCAGTAGTATGACAGGGAATGGGTACCAAGAGACCCAGTACTTC	CASSMTGNGYQETQYF
many	TRBV5-6	.	TRBJ1-6	TGTGCCAGCAGCTCAGAAGACACGCGGAGAGCGGGCTATAATTCACCCCTCCACTTT	CASSSEDTRRAGYNSPLHF
many	TRBV5-8	.	TRBJ2-3	TGTGCCAGCAGCTTGGAGAGGGCGACAGATACGCAGTATTTT	CASSLERATDTQYF
many	TRBV14	TRBD2	TRBJ2-3	TGTGCCAGCAGCCAATATCGAGGACTAGCAAAAGATACGCAGTATTTT	CASSQYRGLAKDTQYF
many	TRBV5-1	.	TRBJ2-2	TGCGCCAGCAGCCACAGGGACACCGGGGAGCTGTTTTTT	CASSHRDTGELFF
many	TRBV7-9	.	TRBJ2-5	TGTGCCAGCAGCTCCACTCACGGGTACCAAGAGACCCAGTACTTC	CASSSTHGYQETQYF
many	TRBV5-1	.	TRBJ2-7	TGCGCCAGCAGCTCCGGCTCCTACGAGCAGTACTTC	CASSSGSYEQYF
many	TRBV10-3	.	TRBJ2-5	TGTGCCATCAGTGAAGTAGGGGAAGAGACCCAGTACTTC	CAISEVGEETQYF
many	TRBV29-1	TRBD1	TRBJ2-3	TGCAGCGTTCAGCCTGACAGGGGGAAATTCACAGATACGCAGTATTTT	CSVQPDRGKFTDTQYF
many	TRBV27	TRBD2	TRBJ2-7	TGTGCCAGCAGTTCGGGACTAGCATTGTCCTACGAGCAGTACTTC	CASSSGLALSYEQYF
many	TRBV7-7	.	TRBJ2-3	TGTGCCAGCAGCGTGGACTCGTTCACAGATACGCAGTATTTT	CASSVDSFTDTQYF
many	TRBV7-2	TRBD1	TRBJ2-2	TGTGCCAGCAGCTTAAGCCCGACAGGGGGGAGAACCGGGGAGCTGTTTTTT	CASSLSPTGGRTGELFF
few	TRBV12-5	TRBD1	TRBJ2-7	TGTGCTAGTGGTTCGGGACAGGGGAAGGAAGTCTACGAGCAGTACTTC	CASGSGQGKEVYEQYF
few	TRBV30	TRBD1	TRBJ1-2	TGTGCCTGGAGACGCACAGGGGCCTTCTATGGCTACACCTTC	CAWRRTGAFYGYTF
many	TRBV27	.	TRBJ2-7	TGTGCCAGCAGTTTTACAGGGTTGGGATACGAGCAGTACTTC	CASSFTGLGYEQYF
many	TRBV7-2	TRBD1	TRBJ2-7	TGTGCCAGCAGCCCAGACAGGGGGCTTGACGAGCAGTACTTC	CASSPDRGLDEQYF
many	TRBV29-1	.	TRBJ1-2	TGCAGCGCATCAATCGGACAGCTCCTATATGGCTACACCTTC	CSASIGQLLYGYTF
many	TRBV5-1	TRBD1	TRBJ1-1	TGCGCCAGCAGCCACGGACAGGGGGCCGCTGAAGCTTTCTTT	CASSHGQGAAEAFF
many	TRBV21-1	.	TRBJ1-1	TGTGCCAGCATTTACAGGGCTGGCAGGAACACTGAAGCTTTCTTT	CASIYRAGRNTEAFF
many	TRBV9	.	TRBJ1-2	TGTGCCAGCAGCGGGGTGATCGACAGCGCTAACTATGGCTACACCTTC	CASSGVIDSANYGYTF
many	TRBV7-3	.	TRBJ2-3	TGTGCCAGCAGCTTATACACAGATACGCAGTATTTT	CASSLYTDTQYF
many	TRBV7-9	.	TRBJ1-1	TGTGCCAGCAGCTTAGCGGACACCTCGGCCGGTGAAGCTTTCTTT	CASSLADTSAGEAFF
many	TRBV2	.	TRBJ1-6	TGTGCCAGCGGACACATGGAAAGGAATTCACCCCTCCACTTT	CASGHMERNSPLHF
many	TRBV5-1	.	TRBJ2-7	TGCGCCAGCAGGACAGGAGACTACGAGCAGTACTTC	CASRTGDYEQYF
.	TRBV30	TRBD1	TRBJ2-5	TGTGCCTGGGATAGGACAGGGATGGAGACCCAGTACTTC	CAWDRTGMETQYF
many	TRBV6-1	.	TRBJ1-4	TGTGCCAGCAGTGTCCGACAGTCGTTAACTAATGAAAAACTGTTTTTT	CASSVRQSLTNEKLFF
many	TRBV4-1	.	TRBJ2-7	TGCGCCAGCAGCCAGGGGCTAGGCTCCTACGAGCAGTACTTC	CASSQGLGSYEQYF
few	TRBV27	.	TRBJ2-3	TGTGCCACCATAGGGAGTCCGGTGGGCACAGATACGCAGTATTTT	CATIGSPVGTDTQYF
many	TRBV7-2	.	TRBJ2-7	TGTGCCAGCACCCCCCGGGGGGCCCCAGGGCAGTACTTC	CASTPRGAPGQYF
many	TRBV20-1	.	TRBJ1-1	TGCAGCGTTCACTCTAGGTTCGAAGCTTTCTTT	CSVHSRFEAFF
few	TRBV2	TRBD1	TRBJ2-7	TGTGCCAGCAACTTAGGACAGGGGGCCTACGAGCAGTACTTC	CASNLGQGAYEQYF
many	TRBV30	TRBD1	TRBJ2-3	TGTGCCTGGATTCACAGGGGCCACCGTGGTACGCAGTATTTT	CAWIHRGHRGTQYF
many	TRBV28	TRBD2	TRBJ2-1	TGTGCCAGCAGCACCACTAGCGGGGGGAACTACAATGAGCAGTTCTTC	CASSTTSGGNYNEQFF
many	TRBV19	.	TRBJ2-3	TGTGCCAGTAGTATGTCGGTCAGGGAATGGTATAGCACAGATACGCAGTATTTT	CASSMSVREWYSTDTQYF
many	TRBV28	TRBD1	TRBJ2-7	TGTGCCAGCAGTTCACAGGGGACCTCTTACGAGCAGTACTTC	CASSSQGTSYEQYF
many	TRBV7-7	TRBD2	TRBJ2-3	TGTGCCAGCAGCTTAGGCGGGGGGCGAGGAGATACGCAGTATTTT	CASSLGGGRGDTQYF
many	TRBV19	.	TRBJ1-2	TGTGCCAGTAGTATAACGGGGGGCGACTATGGCTACACCTTC	CASSITGGDYGYTF
many	TRBV2	.	TRBJ1-2	TGTGCCAGCAGTGACCAGGGTGGCGACTATGGCTACACCTTC	CASSDQGGDYGYTF
many	TRBV28	.	TRBJ1-1	TGTGCCAGCAGTTTATCTGTGGCAGGGGACATGAACACTGAAGCTTTCTTT	CASSLSVAGDMNTEAFF
many	TRBV4-1	TRBD1	TRBJ1-2	TGCGCCAGCAGCCAAGACTGGGACAGGGGGCGATATGGCTACACCTTC	CASSQDWDRGRYGYTF
many	TRBV19	TRBD1	TRBJ1-1	TGTGCCAGTAGTGTTCAGGGGGACACTGAAGCTTTCTTT	CASSVQGDTEAFF
many	TRBV6-1	.	TRBJ1-3	TGTGCCAGCGAGGCGTATGGAAACACCATATATTTT	CASEAYGNTIYF
many	TRBV2	TRBD2	TRBJ2-2	TGTGCCAGCAGTGAAAAGTCTAGCGGGGGGTTTGGCGGGGAGCTGTTTTTT	CASSEKSSGGFGGELFF
.	TRBV28	TRBD1	TRBJ1-4	TGTGCCAGCAGTTTATATTCTCTGATGGGACAGTCTAATGAAAAACTGTTTTTT	CASSLYSLMGQSNEKLFF
many	TRBV10-3	.	TRBJ2-3	TGTGCCATCAGCTTGGGGGCTAGCACAGATACGCAGTATTTT	CAISLGASTDTQYF
many	TRBV5-1	.	TRBJ2-7	TGCGCCAGCAGCCGAGACTATTACGAGCAGTACTTC	CASSRDYYEQYF
many	TRBV7-8	TRBD1	TRBJ1-1	TGTGCCAGCAGCAAGGACAGGGGATCGAACACTGAAGCTTTCTTT	CASSKDRGSNTEAFF
many	TRBV7-8	TRBD1	TRBJ2-5	TGTGCCAGCAGCTTAGGTGGGGGGACAGGGATAGAGACCCAGTACTTC	CASSLGGGTGIETQYF
many	TRBV11-3	TRBD1	TRBJ1-1	TGTGCCAGCAGCTCCGGACAGGTAAACACTGAAGCTTTCTTT	CASSSGQVNTEAFF